The 12 T cell receptor beta chains given below trace back to one sample, sequenced in a study of shared clonotypes between healthy human individuals (dated by TCRdb to about 2020). Libraries were prepared through the immunoSEQ multiplex PCR assay. Entries here come from immuneACCESS through TCRdb and include only in-frame sequences with V and J called. Some clones fail to appear in such tables; in the studies checked, an unresolved V gene covers under half of the shortfall, and the cause of the remainder is unknown. This sample is represented by about a million clones; approximately 80% of them were singletons. Together, the top ten hold nearly 1.5% of the sample. Sequencing was performed on memory CD4+ T cells sorted from blood. The cell subset or site label of this sample denotes: CD45RA-negative fraction. These receptors all come from a man between 18 and 35 years old in good health.

The J gene is TRBJ2-5, the V gene TRBV15; TRBD2 matches at 11 bases. Trimming cost V 3 bases and J 4 bases; bases outside gene matches: 10. CDR1 and CDR2 from the germline V gene are LNHNV and YYDKDF (reference sequence). The CDR3 contains 17 residues. The CDR3 region has the DNA TGTGCCACCAGCAGTGGGCTAGCGGGGGGTCGGAGAGAGACCCAGTACTTC. Translation: CATSSGLAGGRRETQYF.

This clone was detected a few times. This rearrangement joins TRBV14 to TRBJ1-1; D is unresolved. The length of the CDR3 is 15 residues. V lost 3 bases and J lost 6, with 17 bases in between. Germline V lookup: CDR1 SGHDN, CDR2 FVKESK. CDR3 amino acids: CASSQALGRNAEAFF. In DNA, the CDR3 is TGTGCCAGCAGCCAGGCTTTGGGGAGAAACGCTGAAGCTTTCTTT.

V and J are TRBV30 and TRBJ1-4; a weak D match, TRBD1 (6 bases). The CDR3 is made up of 13 amino acids. V was clipped by 2 bases and J by 8 bases, with 12 bases between them. Germline V gene sequence: CDR1 GTSNPN, CDR2 SVGIG (reference sequence). In DNA, the CDR3 is TGTGCCTGGAGTTTACAGGGAGGCGAAAAACTGTTTTTT. Translating it yields CAWSLQGGEKLFF.

The chain employs TRBV13 and TRBJ2-7; D may be TRBD1 (5 bases). Germline CDR1 is PRHDT and CDR2 is FYEKMQ (reference sequence). Trimming took off 0 bases at V and 7 bases at J, with 10 bases between the two ends. The CDR3 totals 13 residues. CDR3 region: CASSLGLKGEQYF. CDR3 in DNA: TGTGCCAGCAGCTTAGGCCTAAAGGGGGAGCAGTACTTC.

In its sample, this clone was seen once. The rearrangement joins TRBV5-8 to TRBJ1-1, with no clear D. CDR3 size: 10 residues. V was clipped by 1 base and J by 5 bases, with 0 bases between them. Germline assignment: CDR1 SGHTS and CDR2 YDEGEE. The CDR3 DNA reads TGTGCCAGCAGCTTGACTGAAGCTTTCTTT. Residues: CASSLTEAFF.

The sample holds a few counts of this clone. V and J are TRBV5-6 and TRBJ1-6; no clear D gene. V shed 4 bases and J shed 7 bases, with 18 bases lying between them. CDR1 is SGHDT and CDR2 is YYEEEE in the germline V gene. There are 16 residues in the CDR3. The CDR3 loop reads CASSPPVGRKNSPLHF. The CDR3 DNA sequence: TGTGCCAGCAGCCCGCCCGTAGGGCGCAAGAATTCACCCCTCCACTTT.

The chain is built from TRBV5-1 and TRBJ2-3; TRBD2 might be the D (6 bases). From germline, CDR1 is SGHRS and CDR2 YFSETQ. The CDR3 extends over 16 amino acids. V was pared by 4 bases and J by 2 bases, with 17 bases between. CDR3 sequence reads: CASSGKAGRPTDTQYF. The CDR3 DNA follows: TGCGCCAGCAGCGGGAAGGCGGGACGGCCCACAGATACGCAGTATTTT.

The chain employs TRBV4-3 and TRBJ2-3; D is uncertain. CDR3 length equals 14 residues. Germline V gives CDR1 LGHNA, CDR2 YSLEER. V was shortened by 1 base and J by 4 bases, with 9 bases between the two germline ends. This CDR3 reads CASSQATRPDTQYF. For the CDR3, the DNA is TGCGCCAGCAGCCAAGCGACCCGGCCAGATACGCAGTATTTT.

The chain joins TRBV4-1 to TRBJ1-5; no reliable D call. The CDR3 sequence is 13 residues long. Germline CDR1 MGHRA, CDR2 YSYEKL. The V gene lost 2 bases and the J gene lost 4 bases, with 6 bases spanning the gap. CDR3 residues: CASSQNENQPQHF. CDR3 coding DNA: TGCGCCAGCAGCCAAAACGAAAATCAGCCCCAGCATTTT.

This clone came up a few times. The J gene is TRBJ1-2, the V gene TRBV28, with TRBD1 identical over 10 bases. The CDR3 extends over 20 amino acids. Looked up from germline, CDR1 is MDHEN and CDR2 is SYDVKM. Trimming cost V 1 base and J 0 bases; bases outside gene matches: 14. This chain's CDR3 is CASSLSTADRGRVPNYGYTF. The CDR3 nucleotides read TGTGCCAGCAGTTTATCCACCGCAGACAGGGGGCGGGTGCCTAACTATGGCTACACCTTC.

The V call is TRBV4-3, the J call TRBJ1-1; 8 bases line up with TRBD1. From germline, CDR1 is LGHNA and CDR2 YSLEER. The ends lost 4 bases at V and 9 bases at J; junction bases unmatched: 4. The CDR3 extends over 12 amino acids. The CDR3 loop reads CASSLGQGQAFF. CDR3 in DNA: TGCGCCAGCAGCCTCGGACAGGGACAAGCTTTCTTT.

The chain couples TRBV30 to TRBJ2-3; either TRBD1 or TRBD2 may supply D (5 bases each). The CDR3 is 14 residues long. V lost 0 bases to trimming and J lost 8 bases, with 15 bases between them. The germline gives CDR1 GTSNPN, CDR2 SVGIG (reference sequence). The CDR3 sequence: CAWSVGGGGVTQYF. The CDR3 bases are TGTGCCTGGAGTGTGGGTGGGGGTGGCGTTACGCAGTATTTT.